The sequence of this TCR beta chain was determined in a study of vaccination and CD4 T cells after COVID-19. At the level of the study: The makeup of the convalescents was six males and four females, two of them Hispanic. Post-COVID draws came a median roughly 97 days after diagnosis (range 35 to 161). Control cultures were given a CEFX pool, an HIV-1 Nef pool, or no peptide. Study outcomes and limitations: A median approximately 86% of convalescent patients' SARS-CoV-2-reactive clones emerged only after vaccination.

The assay that was used to sequence DNA from cultured CD4+ T cells was the Oncomine TCR Beta short-read assay. TCRdb reanalysed the PCR reads using MiXCR and keeps one entry per CDR3 protein. Among around 5,600 distinct CDR3 sequences, around 34% were seen once, and the ten largest hold 26%. As concerns this clonotype: Its antigen is as yet unknown.

Treatment specified: approximately 10-day PBMC culture with coronavirus spike peptide pools or control peptides (ViraFEST assay). The unexposed donor provided CD4+ T cells, which were taken before the COVID-19 pandemic (2011-2018). The CDR3 has 12 residues. From germline, CDR1 is LNHDA and CDR2 SQIVND (reference sequence). V lost 3 bases and J lost 3, with 3 bases in between. Sequencing was carried out using CD4+ T cells from blood, cultured in vitro. The origin of this receptor is a human donor in good health. The chain recombines TRBV19 with TRBJ1-3; D gene uncertain. For the CDR3, the DNA is TGTGCCAGTAGTATGTATGGAAACACCATATATTTT. Encoded protein: CASSMYGNTIYF.